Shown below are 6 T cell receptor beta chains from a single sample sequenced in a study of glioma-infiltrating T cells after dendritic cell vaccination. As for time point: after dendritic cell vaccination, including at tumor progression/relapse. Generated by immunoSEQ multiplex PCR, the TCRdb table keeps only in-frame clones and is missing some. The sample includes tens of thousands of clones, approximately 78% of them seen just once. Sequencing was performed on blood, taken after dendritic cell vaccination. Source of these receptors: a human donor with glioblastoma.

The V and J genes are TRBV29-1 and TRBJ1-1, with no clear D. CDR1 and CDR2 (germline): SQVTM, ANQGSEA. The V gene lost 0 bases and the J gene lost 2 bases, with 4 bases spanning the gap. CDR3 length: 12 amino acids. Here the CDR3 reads CSVEESNTEAFF. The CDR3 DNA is TGCAGCGTTGAAGAGAGTAACACTGAAGCTTTCTTT.

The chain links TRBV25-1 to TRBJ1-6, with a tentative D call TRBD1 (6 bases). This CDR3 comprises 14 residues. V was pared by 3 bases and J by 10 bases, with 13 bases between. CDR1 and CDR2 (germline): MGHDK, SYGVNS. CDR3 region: CASSDEGDTSPLHF. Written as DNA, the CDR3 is TGTGCCAGCAGTGATGAGGGGGACACCTCACCCCTCCACTTT.

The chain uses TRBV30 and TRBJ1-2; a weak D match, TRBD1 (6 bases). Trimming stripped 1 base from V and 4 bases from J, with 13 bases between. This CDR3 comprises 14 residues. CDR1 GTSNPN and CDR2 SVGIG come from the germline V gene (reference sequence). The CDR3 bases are TGTGCCTGGAGTGACCCGGGGGGCAGCTATGGCTACACCTTC. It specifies CAWSDPGGSYGYTF.

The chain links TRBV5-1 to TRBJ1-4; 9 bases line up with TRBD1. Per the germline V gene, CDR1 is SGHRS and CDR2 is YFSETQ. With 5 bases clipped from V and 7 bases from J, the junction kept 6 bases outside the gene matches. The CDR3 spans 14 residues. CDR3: CASSQQGAAEKLFF. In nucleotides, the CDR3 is TGCGCCAGCAGTCAACAGGGGGCGGCTGAAAAACTGTTTTTT.

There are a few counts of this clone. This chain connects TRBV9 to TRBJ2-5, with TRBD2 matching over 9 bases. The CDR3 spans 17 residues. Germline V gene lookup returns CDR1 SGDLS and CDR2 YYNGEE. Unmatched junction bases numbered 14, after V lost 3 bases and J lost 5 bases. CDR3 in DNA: TGTGCCAGCAGCGACCCCGTGGGTAGCGGGAGATGGGAGACCCAGTACTTC. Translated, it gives CASSDPVGSGRWETQYF.

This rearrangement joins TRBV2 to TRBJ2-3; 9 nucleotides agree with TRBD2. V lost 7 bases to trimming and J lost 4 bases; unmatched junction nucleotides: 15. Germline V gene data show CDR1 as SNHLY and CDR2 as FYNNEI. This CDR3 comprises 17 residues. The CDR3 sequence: CASIETGLAQDSDTQYF. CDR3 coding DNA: TGTGCCAGCATCGAAACCGGACTAGCGCAAGATTCAGATACGCAGTATTTT.